These T cell receptor beta chains were read from a single sample in a study of cytomegalovirus exposure and HLA in healthy donors. Using immunoSEQ multiplex PCR, the repertoire was profiled, and TCRdb retains in-frame clones only, with some absent. This table holds about 200,000 clones, 60% to 80% found once. Sequenced: PBMCs. The receptors derive from a man between 18 and 35 years old in good health and CMV-seronegative. The CDR3 runs from the conserved cysteine through the conserved F or W. Fields, in order: J gene, V gene, CDR3 length, D gene, clone size, CDR3 protein, CDR3 DNA. A D gene is named only where the DNA matches it firmly. Size tells how often a clone was seen (once, few, many) or the class of an expanded clone, and some rows leave it out.

j_gene: TRBJ2-7; v_gene: TRBV27; len: 20; d_gene: TRBD2; abundance: -; CDR3aa: CASSLRSGGANRPAGYEQYF; CDR3nt: TGTGCCAGCAGTTTACGGAGCGGGGGGGCCAATCGTCCAGCCGGCTACGAGCAGTACTTC
j_gene: TRBJ2-3; v_gene: TRBV6-5; len: 13; d_gene: -; abundance: -; CDR3aa: CASSRGSTDTQYF; CDR3nt: TGTGCCAGCAGTAGGGGCAGCACAGATACGCAGTATTTT
j_gene: TRBJ1-2; v_gene: TRBV27; len: 14; d_gene: -; abundance: -; CDR3aa: CASSLDGWEYGYTF; CDR3nt: TGTGCCAGCAGTTTGGACGGTTGGGAGTATGGCTACACCTTC
j_gene: TRBJ2-1; v_gene: TRBV5-8; len: 15; d_gene: -; abundance: -; CDR3aa: CASSLGLDSYNEQFF; CDR3nt: TGTGCCAGCAGCTTGGGACTAGACTCCTACAATGAGCAGTTCTTC
j_gene: TRBJ2-1; v_gene: TRBV28; len: 14; d_gene: TRBD2; abundance: -; CDR3aa: CASQTGGSYNEQFF; CDR3nt: TGTGCCAGCCAGACGGGGGGGTCCTACAATGAGCAGTTCTTC
j_gene: TRBJ2-7; v_gene: TRBV13; len: 13; d_gene: TRBD1; abundance: -; CDR3aa: CASSGDRTYEQYF; CDR3nt: TGTGCCAGCAGCGGGGACAGGACCTACGAGCAGTACTTC
j_gene: TRBJ2-7; v_gene: TRBV6-5; len: 14; d_gene: TRBD1; abundance: few; CDR3aa: CASSPDRGQYEQYF; CDR3nt: TGTGCCAGCAGTCCGGACAGGGGGCAATACGAGCAGTACTTC
j_gene: TRBJ1-3; v_gene: TRBV4-3; len: 15; d_gene: TRBD1; abundance: -; CDR3aa: CASSPGQGAGNTIYF; CDR3nt: TGCGCCAGCAGCCCTGGACAGGGGGCTGGAAACACCATATATTTT
j_gene: TRBJ1-2; v_gene: TRBV15; len: 13; d_gene: -; abundance: -; CDR3aa: CATSRARDRGYTF; CDR3nt: TGTGCCACCAGCAGGGCCAGGGATCGTGGCTACACCTTC
j_gene: TRBJ2-3; v_gene: TRBV15; len: 13; d_gene: -; abundance: -; CDR3aa: CATSARRTDTQYF; CDR3nt: TGTGCCACCAGCGCCCGGCGGACAGATACGCAGTATTTT
j_gene: TRBJ2-1; v_gene: TRBV30; len: 15; d_gene: -; abundance: -; CDR3aa: CAWSSPRSSYNEQFF; CDR3nt: TGTGCCTGGAGCTCTCCTAGGAGCTCCTACAATGAGCAGTTCTTC
j_gene: TRBJ1-2; v_gene: TRBV18; len: 13; d_gene: -; abundance: -; CDR3aa: CASSPNSNYGYTF; CDR3nt: TGTGCCAGCTCACCAAACAGCAATTATGGCTACACCTTC
j_gene: TRBJ1-2; v_gene: TRBV29-1; len: 18; d_gene: -; abundance: -; CDR3aa: CSVEAISGERRGNYGYTF; CDR3nt: TGCAGCGTTGAAGCGATAAGCGGGGAGAGGAGAGGGAACTATGGCTACACCTTC
j_gene: TRBJ2-3; v_gene: TRBV19; len: 15; d_gene: TRBD2; abundance: few; CDR3aa: CASSFLAGEIDTQYF; CDR3nt: TGTGCCAGTAGTTTTCTAGCGGGAGAGATAGATACGCAGTATTTT
j_gene: TRBJ2-2; v_gene: TRBV14; len: 13; d_gene: -; abundance: few; CDR3aa: CASSRGNTGELFF; CDR3nt: TGTGCCAGCAGCCGAGGGAATACCGGGGAGCTGTTTTTT
j_gene: TRBJ1-1; v_gene: TRBV5-1; len: 16; d_gene: -; abundance: once; CDR3aa: CASSLWLGGRQAEAFF; CDR3nt: TGCGCCAGCAGCTTGTGGTTGGGGGGACGGCAAGCCGAAGCTTTCTTT
j_gene: TRBJ2-7; v_gene: TRBV5-1; len: 15; d_gene: TRBD1; abundance: -; CDR3aa: CASSQKQGSGYEQYF; CDR3nt: TGCGCCAGCAGCCAGAAACAGGGGAGCGGCTACGAGCAGTACTTC
j_gene: TRBJ1-1; v_gene: TRBV7-3; len: 14; d_gene: TRBD1; abundance: -; CDR3aa: CASRRDRGDTEAFF; CDR3nt: TGTGCCAGCAGGCGGGACAGGGGTGACACTGAAGCTTTCTTT
j_gene: TRBJ2-5; v_gene: TRBV6-6; len: 11; d_gene: -; abundance: -; CDR3aa: CASSGGGLVDF; CDR3nt: TGTGCCAGCAGTGGGGGCGGGCTCGTGGACTTC
j_gene: TRBJ2-7; v_gene: TRBV6-6; len: 14; d_gene: -; abundance: -; CDR3aa: CASSPNGLHYEQYF; CDR3nt: TGTGCCAGCAGCCCTAATGGGCTACACTACGAGCAGTACTTC
j_gene: TRBJ1-6; v_gene: TRBV25-1; len: 14; d_gene: TRBD1; abundance: once; CDR3aa: CASTPGTVYSPLHF; CDR3nt: TGTGCCAGCACCCCAGGGACAGTTTACTCACCCCTCCACTTT
j_gene: TRBJ2-3; v_gene: TRBV4-2; len: 17; d_gene: -; abundance: -; CDR3aa: CASSQEARDIPTDTQYF; CDR3nt: TGTGCCAGCAGCCAAGAGGCCCGGGACATTCCCACAGATACGCAGTATTTT
j_gene: TRBJ2-5; v_gene: TRBV2; len: 15; d_gene: -; abundance: -; CDR3aa: CASITPGLEGETQYF; CDR3nt: TGTGCCAGCATAACCCCGGGCCTAGAGGGAGAGACCCAGTACTTC
j_gene: TRBJ2-5; v_gene: TRBV30; len: 17; d_gene: TRBD2; abundance: -; CDR3aa: CAWSVTRTSGTEETQYF; CDR3nt: TGTGCCTGGAGTGTAACCCGGACTAGCGGGACCGAAGAGACCCAGTACTTC
j_gene: TRBJ2-3; v_gene: TRBV9; len: 14; d_gene: -; abundance: -; CDR3aa: CASSEHRRTDTQYF; CDR3nt: TGTGCCAGCAGCGAACATCGCCGCACAGATACGCAGTATTTT
j_gene: TRBJ1-4; v_gene: TRBV25-1; len: 15; d_gene: -; abundance: -; CDR3aa: CASSDWTKEDEKLFF; CDR3nt: TGTGCCAGCAGTGACTGGACAAAAGAAGATGAAAAACTGTTTTTT
j_gene: TRBJ1-2; v_gene: TRBV4-2; len: 16; d_gene: TRBD1; abundance: -; CDR3aa: CASSQVGTGKEVGYTF; CDR3nt: TGTGCCAGCAGCCAAGTGGGGACAGGGAAGGAGGTTGGCTACACCTTC
j_gene: TRBJ2-3; v_gene: TRBV27; len: 18; d_gene: TRBD2; abundance: -; CDR3aa: CASSSGLAGVRSTDTQYF; CDR3nt: TGTGCCAGCAGTTCGGGACTAGCGGGAGTGCGGAGCACAGATACGCAGTATTTT
j_gene: TRBJ2-7; v_gene: TRBV11-3; len: 13; d_gene: -; abundance: -; CDR3aa: CASSFGRTYEQYF; CDR3nt: TGTGCCAGCAGCTTTGGGAGAACCTACGAGCAGTACTTC
j_gene: TRBJ1-2; v_gene: TRBV7-9; len: 14; d_gene: -; abundance: -; CDR3aa: CASTPTVTNYGYTF; CDR3nt: TGTGCCAGCACCCCGACAGTCACTAACTATGGCTACACCTTC
j_gene: TRBJ2-5; v_gene: TRBV28; len: 14; d_gene: TRBD2; abundance: -; CDR3aa: CASTTLADPRSRHF; CDR3nt: TGTGCCAGCACCACCCTAGCGGACCCTAGATCGAGGCACTTC
j_gene: TRBJ2-3; v_gene: TRBV7-8; len: 14; d_gene: -; abundance: -; CDR3aa: CASSITGEADTQYF; CDR3nt: TGTGCCAGCAGCATAACAGGGGAGGCGGATACGCAGTATTTT
j_gene: TRBJ2-5; v_gene: TRBV11-2; len: 13; d_gene: -; abundance: -; CDR3aa: CASSLPVQETQYF; CDR3nt: TGTGCCAGCAGCTTACCGGTCCAAGAGACCCAGTACTTC
j_gene: TRBJ1-2; v_gene: TRBV28; len: 16; d_gene: TRBD1; abundance: -; CDR3aa: CASSSNPGQGLGGYTF; CDR3nt: TGTGCCAGCAGTTCGAACCCGGGACAGGGGCTCGGTGGCTACACCTTC
j_gene: TRBJ2-6; v_gene: TRBV9; len: 17; d_gene: TRBD2; abundance: few; CDR3aa: CASSVLAGTSGANVLTF; CDR3nt: TGTGCCAGCAGCGTCCTAGCGGGAACTTCAGGGGCCAACGTCCTGACTTTC
j_gene: TRBJ2-2; v_gene: TRBV4-1; len: 20; d_gene: TRBD2; abundance: -; CDR3aa: CASSQEGGLAGGPGPGELFF; CDR3nt: TGCGCCAGCAGCCAAGAAGGAGGACTAGCGGGGGGGCCGGGCCCCGGGGAGCTGTTTTTT
j_gene: TRBJ1-4; v_gene: TRBV18; len: 15; d_gene: TRBD1; abundance: -; CDR3aa: CASSIGQGANEKLFF; CDR3nt: TGTGCCAGCTCAATTGGACAGGGGGCTAATGAAAAACTGTTTTTT
j_gene: TRBJ2-7; v_gene: TRBV7-9; len: 14; d_gene: TRBD1; abundance: once; CDR3aa: CSSSIRQGSNEQYF; CDR3nt: TGTTCCAGCAGCATAAGACAGGGAAGTAACGAGCAGTACTTC
j_gene: TRBJ2-3; v_gene: TRBV9; len: 16; d_gene: -; abundance: -; CDR3aa: CASSVEGRGGPDTQYF; CDR3nt: TGTGCCAGCAGCGTAGAGGGGAGGGGGGGCCCAGATACGCAGTATTTT
j_gene: TRBJ2-2; v_gene: TRBV5-4; len: 17; d_gene: TRBD2; abundance: -; CDR3aa: CASSLAGLAGNTGELFF; CDR3nt: TGTGCCAGCAGCTTGGCCGGCCTAGCGGGGAACACCGGGGAGCTGTTTTTT
j_gene: TRBJ1-1; v_gene: TRBV18; len: 15; d_gene: -; abundance: -; CDR3aa: CASSTNRDLGTEAFF; CDR3nt: TGTGCCAGCTCAACAAACAGGGATTTGGGCACTGAAGCTTTCTTT
j_gene: TRBJ2-5; v_gene: TRBV7-9; len: 16; d_gene: TRBD2; abundance: -; CDR3aa: CASSLLGGMIQETQYF; CDR3nt: TGTGCCAGCAGCTTACTGGGAGGGATGATCCAAGAGACCCAGTACTTC
j_gene: TRBJ1-1; v_gene: TRBV11-2; len: 13; d_gene: -; abundance: -; CDR3aa: CASSLDRVGEAFF; CDR3nt: TGTGCCAGCAGCTTAGACAGGGTGGGGGAAGCTTTCTTT
j_gene: TRBJ2-7; v_gene: TRBV28; len: 16; d_gene: TRBD2; abundance: -; CDR3aa: CASSLYGTSGALLQYF; CDR3nt: TGTGCCAGCAGTTTATATGGGACTAGCGGCGCCCTGCTGCAGTACTTC
j_gene: TRBJ1-2; v_gene: TRBV7-9; len: 13; d_gene: -; abundance: few; CDR3aa: CASSLGGADGYTF; CDR3nt: TGTGCCAGCAGCTTGGGCGGGGCGGATGGCTACACCTTC
j_gene: TRBJ2-3; v_gene: TRBV6-5; len: 15; d_gene: -; abundance: -; CDR3aa: CASSSLAGGTDTQYF; CDR3nt: TGTGCCAGCAGTTCCCTTGCAGGGGGCACAGATACGCAGTATTTT
j_gene: TRBJ2-1; v_gene: TRBV4-2; len: 13; d_gene: -; abundance: -; CDR3aa: CASSQNLWNEQFF; CDR3nt: TGTGCCAGCAGCCAGAACCTATGGAATGAGCAGTTCTTC
j_gene: TRBJ1-4; v_gene: TRBV5-4; len: 13; d_gene: TRBD1; abundance: -; CDR3aa: CASQGAGSEKLFF; CDR3nt: TGTGCCAGCCAGGGGGCTGGTAGTGAAAAACTGTTTTTT
j_gene: TRBJ1-5; v_gene: TRBV7-9; len: 12; d_gene: -; abundance: -; CDR3aa: CASSQGSQPQHF; CDR3nt: TGTGCCAGCAGTCAGGGTAGTCAGCCCCAGCATTTT
j_gene: TRBJ2-7; v_gene: TRBV6-6; len: 13; d_gene: -; abundance: -; CDR3aa: CASSYSPSYEQYF; CDR3nt: TGTGCCAGCAGTTATAGCCCCTCTTACGAGCAGTACTTC
j_gene: TRBJ2-2; v_gene: TRBV4-1; len: 15; d_gene: -; abundance: -; CDR3aa: CASSQAYSFTGELFF; CDR3nt: TGCGCCAGCAGCCAAGCCTACTCCTTTACCGGGGAGCTGTTTTTT
j_gene: TRBJ2-7; v_gene: TRBV29-1; len: 13; d_gene: TRBD2; abundance: -; CDR3aa: CSVYLGGPYEQYF; CDR3nt: TGCAGCGTTTATTTGGGAGGGCCCTACGAGCAGTACTTC
j_gene: TRBJ2-5; v_gene: TRBV11-3; len: 13; d_gene: TRBD1; abundance: once; CDR3aa: CASSSGQGETQYF; CDR3nt: TGTGCCAGCAGCTCCGGACAGGGTGAGACCCAGTACTTC
j_gene: TRBJ1-1; v_gene: TRBV30; len: 15; d_gene: -; abundance: once; CDR3aa: CAWSVPFGRWAEAFF; CDR3nt: TGTGCCTGGAGTGTACCTTTTGGGCGCTGGGCTGAAGCTTTCTTT
j_gene: TRBJ1-4; v_gene: TRBV5-4; len: 15; d_gene: -; abundance: -; CDR3aa: CASSPEEGKREKLFF; CDR3nt: TGTGCCAGCAGCCCGGAGGAGGGAAAGAGGGAAAAACTGTTTTTT
j_gene: TRBJ2-7; v_gene: TRBV7-2; len: 13; d_gene: -; abundance: -; CDR3aa: CASSPGSYYEQYF; CDR3nt: TGTGCCAGCAGCCCGGGGTCATACTACGAGCAGTACTTC
j_gene: TRBJ1-2; v_gene: TRBV9; len: 15; d_gene: TRBD1; abundance: -; CDR3aa: CASSLGTGANYGYTF; CDR3nt: TGTGCCAGCAGCCTCGGGACAGGTGCCAACTATGGCTACACCTTC
j_gene: TRBJ2-7; v_gene: TRBV10-2; len: 16; d_gene: TRBD2; abundance: few; CDR3aa: CASSGLAGGKIYEQYF; CDR3nt: TGCGCCAGCAGTGGACTAGCGGGGGGGAAAATCTACGAGCAGTACTTC